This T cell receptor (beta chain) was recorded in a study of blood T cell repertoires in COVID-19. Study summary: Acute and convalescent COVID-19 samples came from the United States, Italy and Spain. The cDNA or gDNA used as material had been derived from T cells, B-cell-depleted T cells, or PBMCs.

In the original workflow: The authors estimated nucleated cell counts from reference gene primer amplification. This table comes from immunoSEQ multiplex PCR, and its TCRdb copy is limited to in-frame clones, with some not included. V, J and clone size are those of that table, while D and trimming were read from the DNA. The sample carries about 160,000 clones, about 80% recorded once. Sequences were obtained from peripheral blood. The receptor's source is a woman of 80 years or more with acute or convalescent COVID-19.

In DNA, the CDR3 is TGTGCCAGCAGCGCGACAGGTTACACCTCCTACGAGCAGTACTTC. Residues: CASSATGYTSYEQYF. The rearrangement links TRBV5-6 to TRBJ2-7, with D perhaps matching TRBD1 (6 bases). V lost 4 bases, J lost 0 bases, and 14 bases lay in between. The CDR3 extends over 15 amino acids. Looked up from germline, CDR1 is SGHDT and CDR2 is YYEEEE.